This TCR beta chain was identified in a study of OX40 agonist ivuxolimab in advanced cancers. Sequencing used immunoSEQ multiplex PCR; TCRdb keeps in-frame clones, though not all of them. The data contain roughly 97,000 clones, 70% to 90% of them singletons. Regarding this clone: Its target is unknown.

Study results and caveats: CD4+ and CD8+ blood T cells expanded clonally by week 6 at 0.1 to 3.0 mg/kg.

Germline V lookup: CDR1 MGHRA, CDR2 YSYEKL. V lost 5 bases and J lost 7, with 15 bases in between. The CDR3 is 14 residues long. Excluded were patients having autoimmune disease history or systemic immunosuppression. The source was CD4+ or CD8+ T cells sorted from blood, collected in a trial of the OX40 agonist ivuxolimab. This TCR was recovered from an adult with an advanced solid tumor such as melanoma, head and neck, liver or kidney cancer. The chain uses TRBV4-1 and TRBJ1-5, with a tentative D call TRBD1 (5 bases). The CDR3 nucleotides are TGCGCCAGCAGCATCGGGGGAGCTCGCCAGCCCCAGCATTTT. Amino acid sequence: CASSIGGARQPQHF.